This TCR beta chain was profiled in a study of T cell responses to AZD1222 COVID-19 vaccine. The germline V gene encodes CDR1 SQVTM and CDR2 ANQGSEA. J gave up 7 bases and V 4 bases, and 1 base lay outside the gene matches. The CDR3 is made up of 11 amino acids. Whole-study findings and limits: Spike-wide vaccine-associated CD4 TCRs dominated at 160-218 and 743-854. Clonal diversity was possibly underestimated, and white British individuals and females predominated among donors. Repertoire sampling was restricted to post-peak T cell response timepoints. Reportedly, close to half of spike-specific TCRs are directed against unmutated variant regions.

Worth noting for this clone: Its antigen remains unknown.

Measured with immunoSEQ multiplex PCR; TCRdb has only the in-frame clones, and not every one. The profile shows some 79,000 clones, around three quarters of them singletons. The sequence was collected from an adult who received the AZD1222 COVID-19 vaccine. Sample: peripheral blood, taken 28 days after the second AZD1222 dose. This sequence joins TRBV29-1 and TRBJ2-4; 7 positions match TRBD2. CDR3 amino acids: CSVGRGNIQYF. The CDR3 coding sequence is TGCAGCGTTGGGCGGGGGAACATTCAGTACTTC.